This T cell receptor beta chain was sequenced during a study of monozygotic twins with inflammatory bowel disease. The CDR3 sequence is 15 residues long. Germline CDR1 and CDR2: LGHDT and YNNKEL (reference sequence). Investigators made cDNA in eight separate reactions per sample. TCRdb reworked the 5' RACE reads into one entry per CDR3 protein, no DNA. This table lists roughly 330,000 distinct CDR3 sequences. V usage is TRBV3-1 and J usage is TRBJ2-1. The sample taken for sequencing was blood. The TCR comes from a human donor with ulcerative colitis or Crohn's disease, or a healthy co-twin of an affected twin (not recorded which). CDR3 in amino acids: CASSQDGVAGNEQFF.